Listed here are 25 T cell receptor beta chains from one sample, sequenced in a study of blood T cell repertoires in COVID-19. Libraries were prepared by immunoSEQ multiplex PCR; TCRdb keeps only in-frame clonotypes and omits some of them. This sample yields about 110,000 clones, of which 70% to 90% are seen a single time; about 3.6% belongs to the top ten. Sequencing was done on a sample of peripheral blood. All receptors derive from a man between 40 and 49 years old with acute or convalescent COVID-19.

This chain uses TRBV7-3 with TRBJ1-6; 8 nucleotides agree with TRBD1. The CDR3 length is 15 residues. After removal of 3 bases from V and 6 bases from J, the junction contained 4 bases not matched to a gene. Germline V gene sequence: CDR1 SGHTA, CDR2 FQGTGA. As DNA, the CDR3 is TGTGCCAGCAGCTTCACAGGGGGGCCTAATTCACCCCTCCACTTT. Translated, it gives CASSFTGGPNSPLHF.

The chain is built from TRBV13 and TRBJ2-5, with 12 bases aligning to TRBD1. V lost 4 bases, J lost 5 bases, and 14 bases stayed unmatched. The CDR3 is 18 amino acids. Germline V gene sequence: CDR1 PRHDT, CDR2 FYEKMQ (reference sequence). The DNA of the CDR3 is TGTGCCAGCAGCTCAAGAACCGGGACAGGGGGCGTGTGGGAGACCCAGTACTTC. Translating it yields CASSSRTGTGGVWETQYF.

The CDR3 sequence is CSVEEGSANTGELFF. CDR3 sequence (DNA): TGCAGCGTTGAAGAGGGGAGTGCGAACACCGGGGAGCTGTTTTTT. The chain is built from TRBV29-1 and TRBJ2-2, with a tentative D call TRBD2 (5 bases). V lost 0 bases and J 0 bases, leaving 8 bases between the germline ends. Germline-derived CDR1 and CDR2 are SQVTM and ANQGSEA. There are 15 residues in the CDR3.

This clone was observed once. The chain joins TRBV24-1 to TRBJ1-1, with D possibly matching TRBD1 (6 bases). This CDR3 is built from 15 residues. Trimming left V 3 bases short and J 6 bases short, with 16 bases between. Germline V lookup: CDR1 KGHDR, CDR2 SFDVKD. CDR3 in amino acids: CATSDAAGDGAEAFF. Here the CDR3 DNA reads TGTGCCACCAGTGATGCGGCAGGGGATGGGGCTGAAGCTTTCTTT.

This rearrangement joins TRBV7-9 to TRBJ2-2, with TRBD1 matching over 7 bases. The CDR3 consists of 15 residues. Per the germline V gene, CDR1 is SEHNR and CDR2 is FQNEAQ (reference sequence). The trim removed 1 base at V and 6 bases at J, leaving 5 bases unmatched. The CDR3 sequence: CASSLVGGSSGELFF. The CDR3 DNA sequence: TGTGCCAGCAGCTTAGTAGGGGGCTCGTCCGGGGAGCTGTTTTTT.

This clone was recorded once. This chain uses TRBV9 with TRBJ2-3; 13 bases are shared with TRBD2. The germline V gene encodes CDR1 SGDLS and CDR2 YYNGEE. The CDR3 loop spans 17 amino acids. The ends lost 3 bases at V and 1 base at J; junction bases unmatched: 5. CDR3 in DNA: TGTGCCAGCAGCGCGACTAGCGGGGGGCCCCGCACAGATACGCAGTATTTT. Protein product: CASSATSGGPRTDTQYF.

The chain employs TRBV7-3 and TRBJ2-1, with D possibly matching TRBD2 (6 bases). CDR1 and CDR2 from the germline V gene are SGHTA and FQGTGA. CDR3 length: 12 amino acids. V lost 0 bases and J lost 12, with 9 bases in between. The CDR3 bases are TGTGCCAGCAGCTTAACGGGGAGGATGCAGTTCTTC. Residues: CASSLTGRMQFF.

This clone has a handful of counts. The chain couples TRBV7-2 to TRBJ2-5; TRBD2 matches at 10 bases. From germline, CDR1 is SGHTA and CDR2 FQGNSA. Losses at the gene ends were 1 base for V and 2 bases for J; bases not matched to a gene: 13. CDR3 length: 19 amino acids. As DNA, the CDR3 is TGTGCCAGCAGCTTAGGGTGGAGCGGGGGGGCCGAGGCGCAAGAGACCCAGTACTTC. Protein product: CASSLGWSGGAEAQETQYF.

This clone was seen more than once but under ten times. CDR3 sequence: CASSQDDPGAINQPQHF. In DNA form, the CDR3 reads TGTGCCAGCAGCCAAGATGATCCAGGGGCGATCAATCAGCCCCAGCATTTT. The chain couples TRBV3-1 (or the pseudogene TRBV3-2) to TRBJ1-5; possible D gene TRBD1, 6 bases. Germline assignment: CDR1 LGHDT and CDR2 YNNKEL (reference sequence). The V end was cut by 0 bases, the J end by 3 bases, with 15 bases between. This CDR3 comprises 17 residues.

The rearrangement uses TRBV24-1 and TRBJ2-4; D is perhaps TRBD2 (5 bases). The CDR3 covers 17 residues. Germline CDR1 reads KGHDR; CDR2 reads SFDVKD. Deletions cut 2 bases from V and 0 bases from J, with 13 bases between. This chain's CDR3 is CATSDSDPRVAKNIQYF. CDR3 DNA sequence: TGTGCCACCAGTGATTCCGACCCGAGGGTAGCCAAAAACATTCAGTACTTC.

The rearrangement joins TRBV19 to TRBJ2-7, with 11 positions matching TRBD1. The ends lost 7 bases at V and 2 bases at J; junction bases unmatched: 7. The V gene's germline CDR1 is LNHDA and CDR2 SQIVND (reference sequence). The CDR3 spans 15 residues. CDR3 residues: CASTPGTGGTYEQYF. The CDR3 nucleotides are TGTGCCAGTACCCCCGGGACAGGGGGGACCTACGAGCAGTACTTC.

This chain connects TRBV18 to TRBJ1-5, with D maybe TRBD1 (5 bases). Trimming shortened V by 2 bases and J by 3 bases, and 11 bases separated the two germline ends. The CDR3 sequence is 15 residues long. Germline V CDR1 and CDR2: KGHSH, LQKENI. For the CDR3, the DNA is TGTGCCAGCTCACCATCGGCGGGGGACAATCAGCCCCAGCATTTT. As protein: CASSPSAGDNQPQHF.

CDR3 sequence (DNA): TGTGCCAGCAGCTGGGGACAGGATTACTCTGGGGCCAACGTCCTGACTTTC. It specifies CASSWGQDYSGANVLTF. The chain combines TRBV13 with TRBJ2-6, with 8 bases identical to TRBD1. There are 17 residues in the CDR3. V shed 4 bases, J shed 0 bases, and the junction held 5 bases outside the gene matches. Germline loops: CDR1 PRHDT, CDR2 FYEKMQ (reference sequence).

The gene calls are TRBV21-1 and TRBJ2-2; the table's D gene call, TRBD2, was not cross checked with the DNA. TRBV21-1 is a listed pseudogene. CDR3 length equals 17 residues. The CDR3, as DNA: TGTGCCAGCAGCAAGGGACTATCTCCCCCTAGCACCGGGGAGCTGTTTTTT. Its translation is CASSKGLSPPSTGELFF.

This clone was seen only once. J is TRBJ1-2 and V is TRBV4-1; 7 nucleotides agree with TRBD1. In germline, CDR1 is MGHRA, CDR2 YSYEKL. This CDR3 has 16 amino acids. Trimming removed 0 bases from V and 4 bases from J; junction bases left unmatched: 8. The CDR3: CASSQDVEGAVYGYTF. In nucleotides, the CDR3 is TGCGCCAGCAGCCAAGATGTGGAGGGGGCAGTCTATGGCTACACCTTC.

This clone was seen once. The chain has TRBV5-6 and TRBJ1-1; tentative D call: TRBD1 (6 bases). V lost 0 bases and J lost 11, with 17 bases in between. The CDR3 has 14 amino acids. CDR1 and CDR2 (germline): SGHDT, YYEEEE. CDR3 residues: CASSLESGRGGAFF. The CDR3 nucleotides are TGTGCCAGCAGCTTGGAGTCAGGCCGCGGGGGCGCTTTCTTT.

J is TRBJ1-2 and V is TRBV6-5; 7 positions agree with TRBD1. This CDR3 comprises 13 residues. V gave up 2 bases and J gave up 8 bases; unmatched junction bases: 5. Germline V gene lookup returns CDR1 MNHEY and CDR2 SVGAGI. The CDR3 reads CASSYSDRVGYTF. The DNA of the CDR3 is TGTGCCAGCAGTTACAGCGACAGGGTGGGCTACACCTTC.

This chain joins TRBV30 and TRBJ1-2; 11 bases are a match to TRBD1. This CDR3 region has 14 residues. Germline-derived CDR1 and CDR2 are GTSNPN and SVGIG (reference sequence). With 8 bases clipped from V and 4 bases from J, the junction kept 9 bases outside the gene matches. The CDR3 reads CAGVAGTGGYGYTF. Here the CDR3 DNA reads TGTGCCGGGGTCGCCGGGACAGGGGGCTATGGCTACACCTTC.

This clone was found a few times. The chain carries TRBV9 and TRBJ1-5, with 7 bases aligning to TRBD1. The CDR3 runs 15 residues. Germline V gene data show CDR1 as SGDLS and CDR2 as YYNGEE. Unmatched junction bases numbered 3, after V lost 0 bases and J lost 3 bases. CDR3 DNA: TGTGCCAGCAGCGTAGGGACAGGAGTCAATCAGCCCCAGCATTTT. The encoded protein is CASSVGTGVNQPQHF.

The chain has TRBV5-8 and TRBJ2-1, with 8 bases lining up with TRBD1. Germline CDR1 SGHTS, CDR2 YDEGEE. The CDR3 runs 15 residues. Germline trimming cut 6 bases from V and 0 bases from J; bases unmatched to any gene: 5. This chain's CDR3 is CASTRGQASYNEQFF. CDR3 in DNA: TGTGCCAGCACCAGGGGACAGGCCTCCTACAATGAGCAGTTCTTC.

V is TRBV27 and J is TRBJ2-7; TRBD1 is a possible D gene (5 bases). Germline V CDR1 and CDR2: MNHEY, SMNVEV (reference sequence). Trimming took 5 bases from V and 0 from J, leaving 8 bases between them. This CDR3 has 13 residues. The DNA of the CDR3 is TGTGCCAGCAGTCTCCAGGGCTCCTACGAGCAGTACTTC. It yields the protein CASSLQGSYEQYF.

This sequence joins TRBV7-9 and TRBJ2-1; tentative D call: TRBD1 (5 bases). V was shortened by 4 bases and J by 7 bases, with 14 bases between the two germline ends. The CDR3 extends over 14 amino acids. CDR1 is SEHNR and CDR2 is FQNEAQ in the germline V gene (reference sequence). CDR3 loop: CASSYDSAPNEQFF. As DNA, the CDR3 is TGTGCCAGCAGCTACGACAGCGCCCCAAATGAGCAGTTCTTC.

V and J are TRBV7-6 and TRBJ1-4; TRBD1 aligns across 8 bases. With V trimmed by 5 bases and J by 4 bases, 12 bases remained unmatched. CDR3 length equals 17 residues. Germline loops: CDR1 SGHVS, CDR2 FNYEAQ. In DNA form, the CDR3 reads TGTGCCAGCAGCCCACTCCTATCACAGGGGGATAATGAAAAACTGTTTTTT. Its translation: CASSPLLSQGDNEKLFF.

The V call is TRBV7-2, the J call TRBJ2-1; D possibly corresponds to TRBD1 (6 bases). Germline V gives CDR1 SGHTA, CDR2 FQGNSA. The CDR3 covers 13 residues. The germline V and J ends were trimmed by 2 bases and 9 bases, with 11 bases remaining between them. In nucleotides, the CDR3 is TGTGCCAGCAGCTTAATCTCCAGGGGTGAGCAGTTCTTC. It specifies CASSLISRGEQFF.

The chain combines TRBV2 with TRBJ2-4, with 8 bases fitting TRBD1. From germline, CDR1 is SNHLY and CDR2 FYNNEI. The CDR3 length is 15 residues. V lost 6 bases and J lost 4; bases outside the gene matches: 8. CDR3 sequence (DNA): TGTGCCAGCAGCGAGGACAGGGTAAATAAAAACATTCAGTACTTC. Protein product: CASSEDRVNKNIQYF.